These 27 T cell receptor beta chains share one sample of origin, sequenced in a study of a mutant IDH1 vaccine in newly diagnosed glioma. As to time point: baseline, week 1 (first vaccination visit). Specified treatment: pre-vaccination baseline after standard-of-care therapy. Only in-frame clones appear in the TCRdb table, and some are missing; sequencing was by immunoSEQ multiplex PCR. This sample has fewer than 65,000 clones; 60% to 85% occur once, and the top ten carry approximately 2%. The input for sequencing was PBMCs, taken from a glioma patient treated with radiotherapy, temozolomide or both. These receptors were collected from a woman in her thirties or forties with glioma.

In DNA, the CDR3 is TGCGCCAGCAGCCTGGCCGGGGCAGGGGGGAACACTGAAGCTTTCTTT. As protein: CASSLAGAGGNTEAFF. The chain is built from TRBV5-1 and TRBJ1-1, with 7 bases matching TRBD1. The germline gives CDR1 SGHRS, CDR2 YFSETQ. V trimming: 4 bases; J trimming: 1 base; junction bases outside the gene matches: 10. The CDR3 contains 16 residues. Together with reference TRBV5-1 and TRBJ1-1, the CDR3 gives the full variable domain: KAGVTQTPRYLIKTRGQQVTLSCSPISGHRSVSWYQQTPGQGLQFLFEYFSETQRNKGNFPGRFSGRQFSNSRSEMNVSTLELGDSALYLCASSLAGAGGNTEAFFGQGTRLTVV.

The gene calls are TRBV6-5 and TRBJ2-7; TRBD1 is a possible D gene (5 bases). Germline V gene sequence: CDR1 MNHEY, CDR2 SVGAGI. The CDR3 consists of 14 residues. Trimming removed 1 base from V and 0 bases from J, with 7 bases in between. CDR3 amino acids: CASSYWGPSYEQYF. The CDR3 bases are TGTGCCAGCAGTTACTGGGGCCCCTCCTACGAGCAGTACTTC.

V gene TRBV5-1 combines with J gene TRBJ2-5, with 11 bases that match TRBD2. The CDR3 contains 16 residues. CDR1 and CDR2 (germline): SGHRS, YFSETQ. V gave up 1 base and J gave up 5 bases; unmatched junction bases: 7. The CDR3 reads CASSLRTSGPRETQYF. The CDR3 DNA reads TGCGCCAGCAGCTTGAGGACTAGCGGGCCCCGGGAGACCCAGTACTTC.

This sequence joins TRBV29-1 and TRBJ2-7; D perhaps matches TRBD1 (5 bases). CDR3 length equals 13 residues. V dropped 7 bases and J dropped 5 bases, with 18 bases sitting between them. Per germline, CDR1 SQVTM and CDR2 ANQGSEA. Here the CDR3 DNA reads TGCAGCGCCCAGGGTGGCCGTAGGGACGAGCAGTACTTC. The encoded protein is CSAQGGRRDEQYF.

This chain connects TRBV2 to TRBJ2-5, with TRBD2 as a possible D gene (5 bases). The V end was cut by 3 bases, the J end by 5 bases, with 13 bases between. Germline values: CDR1 SNHLY, CDR2 FYNNEI. CDR3 length: 14 amino acids. CDR3 residues: CASSEDSGTETQYF. The CDR3 region has the DNA TGTGCCAGCAGTGAGGACTCGGGCACGGAGACCCAGTACTTC.

This sequence joins TRBV7-2 and TRBJ2-3; D remains ambiguous. Germline V lookup: CDR1 SGHTA, CDR2 FQGNSA. The CDR3 is 15 amino acids. The germline V and J ends were trimmed by 1 base and 2 bases, with 10 bases remaining between them. This CDR3 is CASSLVAKNTDTQYF. Written as DNA, the CDR3 is TGTGCCAGCAGCTTAGTTGCCAAGAACACAGATACGCAGTATTTT.

In DNA form, the CDR3 reads TGCGCCAGCAGCCCGGGACAGGGGGAGAATACTGAAGCTTTCTTT. Residues: CASSPGQGENTEAFF. The chain has TRBV5-1 and TRBJ1-1; 11 nucleotides agree with TRBD1. The germline V gene encodes CDR1 SGHRS and CDR2 YFSETQ. V dropped 4 bases and J dropped 5; count of bases not matched to a gene: 7. The CDR3 spans 15 residues.

The CDR3 nucleotides read TGTGCCTGGAGTGTAGGAGGGAATACCTACGAGCAGTACTTC. Translation: CAWSVGGNTYEQYF. V gene TRBV30 combines with J gene TRBJ2-7; TRBD2 might be the D (6 bases). Trimming took 0 bases from V and 2 from J, leaving 11 bases between them. The CDR3 sequence is 14 residues long. CDR1 is GTSNPN, CDR2 SVGIG, per germline (reference sequence).

In its sample, this clone is medium-sized (0.01 to 0.1%). The V gene is TRBV5-1, the J gene TRBJ1-3; D is unclear. Trimming took 4 bases from V and 4 from J, leaving 12 bases between them. This CDR3 is 14 amino acids long. CDR1 is SGHRS, CDR2 YFSETQ, per germline. The DNA of the CDR3 is TGCGCCAGCAGCCCCGAACCTAGCGGAAACACCATATATTTT. It codes for CASSPEPSGNTIYF.

V and J are TRBV10-3 and TRBJ1-1; no clear D gene. V was clipped by 0 bases and J by 6 bases, with 11 bases between them. Germline CDR1 is ENHRY and CDR2 is SYGVKD. The CDR3 spans 14 residues. The DNA of the CDR3 is TGTGCCATCAGTGAGTCCATCCTAAGGGCTGAAGCTTTCTTT. Translating gives CAISESILRAEAFF.

Here the CDR3 reads CASSLAGLAGAWGYF. The DNA for the CDR3 is TGCGCCAGCAGCCTTGCCGGACTAGCGGGGGCCTGGGGGTACTTC. This chain joins TRBV5-1 and TRBJ2-5; TRBD2 agrees at 13 bases. The CDR3 has 15 amino acids. Germline lookup yields CDR1 SGHRS and CDR2 YFSETQ. The V and J ends lost 4 bases and 13 bases, in that order; junction bases with no gene match: 13.

The CDR3 protein is CASSWNTGELFF. The CDR3 nucleotides are TGCGCCAGCAGTTGGAACACCGGGGAGCTGTTTTTT. The V and J genes are TRBV10-1 and TRBJ2-2; D gene ambiguous. The CDR3 extends over 12 amino acids. The germline gives CDR1 WNHNN, CDR2 SYGVQD (reference sequence). V was clipped by 5 bases and J by 1 base, with 2 bases between them.

V usage is TRBV30 and J usage is TRBJ2-7; 7 nucleotides agree with TRBD1. Trimming removed 2 bases from V and 4 bases from J; junction bases left unmatched: 8. Germline lookup yields CDR1 GTSNPN and CDR2 SVGIG (reference sequence). The length of the CDR3 is 14 residues. Written as DNA, the CDR3 is TGTGCCTGGAGTTTCGGGACAGACACATACGAGCAGTACTTC. This codes for CAWSFGTDTYEQYF.

The V gene is TRBV7-8, the J gene TRBJ2-2, with D uncertain. CDR3 length: 14 amino acids. CDR1 is SGHVS, CDR2 FQNEAQ, per germline. With 1 base removed from V and 8 bases from J, the gap between germline ends came to 11 bases. The CDR3, as DNA: TGTGCCAGCAGCTTAGGCCGGCTTCCGGGGGAGCTGTTTTTT. This codes for CASSLGRLPGELFF.

CDR3 loop: CASSTSRGLNGELFF. The DNA for the CDR3 is TGTGCCAGCAGCACTTCCAGGGGGCTGAACGGGGAGCTGTTTTTT. V usage is TRBV2 and J usage is TRBJ2-2; 8 bases are shared with TRBD1. Germline trimming cut 6 bases from V and 7 bases from J; bases unmatched to any gene: 10. Germline-derived CDR1 and CDR2 are SNHLY and FYNNEI. The CDR3 covers 15 residues.

The rearrangement uses TRBV30 and TRBJ1-1, with TRBD1 matching over 7 bases. The germline V gene has CDR1 GTSNPN and CDR2 SVGIG (reference sequence). The trim removed 3 bases at V and 5 bases at J, leaving 9 bases unmatched. The CDR3 sequence is 14 residues long. The CDR3 sequence is CAWREPDRRTEAFF. The CDR3 DNA reads as TGTGCCTGGAGGGAACCGGACAGGAGGACTGAAGCTTTCTTT.

The chain joins TRBV19 to TRBJ1-2; 9 nucleotides align to TRBD1. Germline V gene lookup returns CDR1 LNHDA and CDR2 SQIVND (reference sequence). This CDR3 is 15 amino acids long. V was clipped by 7 bases and J by 2 bases; unmatched bases: 8. CDR3 in amino acids: CASTRTGAPNYGYTF. The CDR3 nucleotides are TGTGCCAGTACCCGGACAGGGGCGCCGAACTATGGCTACACCTTC.

This clone came up once. V and J are TRBV6-5 and TRBJ1-3; D call uncertain. The V end lost 6 bases, the J end lost 0 bases, and 12 bases lay between the germline ends. CDR1 MNHEY and CDR2 SVGAGI come from the germline V gene. The CDR3 contains 15 residues. CDR3 bases: TGTGCCAGCAGCCCGTTCGTATCCTCTGGAAACACCATATATTTT. Its translation is CASSPFVSSGNTIYF.

The chain couples TRBV7-2 to TRBJ1-1, with D possibly TRBD1 on 5 matching bases. The germline CDR1 and CDR2 sequences are SGHTA and FQGNSA. CDR3 size: 14 residues. The V and J ends lost 2 bases and 6 bases respectively, with 13 bases between them. CDR3 nucleotide sequence: TGTGCCAGCAGCTTAAGGGACCCCCGGGCTGAAGCTTTCTTT. As protein: CASSLRDPRAEAFF.

The V gene is TRBV12-5, the J gene TRBJ2-3; 8 nucleotides agree with TRBD1. After removal of 7 bases from V and 4 bases from J, the junction contained 4 bases not matched to a gene. This CDR3 is 13 amino acids long. Germline-derived CDR1 and CDR2 are LGHNT and FRNRAP. CDR3 bases: TGTGCTAGTGCCAAACAGGGGGCAGATACGCAGTATTTT. Amino acid sequence: CASAKQGADTQYF.

The V and J genes are TRBV27 and TRBJ1-6; D is undetermined. V shed 2 bases and J shed 7 bases, with 12 bases lying between them. This CDR3 is 15 amino acids long. Germline CDR1 is MNHEY and CDR2 is SMNVEV (reference sequence). CDR3 in amino acids: CASSLTAYGNSPLHF. The DNA of the CDR3 is TGTGCCAGCAGTTTAACGGCTTATGGGAATTCACCCCTCCACTTT.

This clone was counted a few times. The chain recombines TRBV2 with TRBJ1-5; 7 nucleotides align to TRBD1. Trimming took 6 bases from V and 4 from J; bases not matched to a gene: 12. The CDR3 is 16 amino acids. CDR1 is SNHLY and CDR2 is FYNNEI in the germline V gene. The CDR3 bases are TGTGCCAGCAGCGCTCCCTTTACAGGGGTAAATCAGCCCCAGCATTTT. Amino acids: CASSAPFTGVNQPQHF.

This clone came up once. V usage is TRBV4-1 and J usage is TRBJ2-3; the match to TRBD1 covers 10 bases. This CDR3 has 16 amino acids. Germline CDR1 MGHRA, CDR2 YSYEKL. The J segment lost 3 bases and the V segment lost 4 bases, leaving 7 bases of the junction unmatched. The CDR3 coding sequence is TGCGCCAGCAGCCTAAGGGACAGGGGAGAGACAGATACGCAGTATTTT. It is translated as CASSLRDRGETDTQYF.

V and J are TRBV5-4 and TRBJ2-2; D not certain. Trimming took 4 bases from V and 2 from J, leaving 21 bases between them. CDR1 is SGHNT and CDR2 is YYREEE in the germline V gene (reference sequence). There are 18 residues in the CDR3. CDR3 amino acids: CASSPPVRSNLNTGELFF. The CDR3 DNA follows: TGTGCCAGCAGCCCCCCCGTGCGGTCGAACTTAAACACCGGGGAGCTGTTTTTT.

Sample share makes this clone medium-sized. This chain links TRBV2 with TRBJ1-2; D is undetermined. CDR3 length: 13 residues. The V and J ends lost 3 bases and 2 bases respectively, with 7 bases between them. Per germline, CDR1 SNHLY and CDR2 FYNNEI. This CDR3 reads CASSERQNYGYTF. The DNA for the CDR3 is TGTGCCAGCAGTGAGAGGCAGAACTATGGCTACACCTTC.

CDR3 bases: TGTGCCAGCAGCTCCGATACTTCGACCCAGCAGTTCTTC. This gives the protein CASSSDTSTQQFF. The chain joins TRBV7-9 to TRBJ2-1; D is undetermined. The CDR3 totals 13 residues. Germline CDR1 is SEHNR and CDR2 is FQNEAQ (reference sequence). V was shortened by 4 bases and J by 11 bases, with 15 bases between the two germline ends.

This clone was seen only once. The V call is TRBV7-3, the J call TRBJ2-3; 8 bases line up with TRBD1. Germline assignment: CDR1 SGHTA and CDR2 FQGTGA. V was clipped by 2 bases and J by 1 base; unmatched bases: 14. This CDR3 is built from 19 residues. The CDR3 coding sequence is TGTGCCAGCAGCTTATGGGGCCGGCTGGCAGGGGGCGGCACAGATACGCAGTATTTT. Translating gives CASSLWGRLAGGGTDTQYF.